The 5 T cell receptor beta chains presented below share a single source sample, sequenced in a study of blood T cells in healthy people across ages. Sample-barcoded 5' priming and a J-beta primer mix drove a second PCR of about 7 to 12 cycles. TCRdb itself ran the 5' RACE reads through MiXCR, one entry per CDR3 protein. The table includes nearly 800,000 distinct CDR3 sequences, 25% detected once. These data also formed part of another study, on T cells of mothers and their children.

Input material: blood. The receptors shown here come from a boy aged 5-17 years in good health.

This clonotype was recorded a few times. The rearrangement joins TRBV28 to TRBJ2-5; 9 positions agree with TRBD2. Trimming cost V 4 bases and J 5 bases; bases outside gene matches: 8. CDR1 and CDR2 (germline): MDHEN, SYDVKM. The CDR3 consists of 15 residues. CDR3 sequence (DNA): TGTGCCAGCAGTTCTACTAGCGGGCCCCAGGAGACCCAGTACTTC. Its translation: CASSSTSGPQETQYF. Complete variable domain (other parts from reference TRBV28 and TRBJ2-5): DVKVTQSSRYLVKRTGEKVFLECVQDMDHENMFWYRQDPGLGLRLIYFSYDVKMKEKGDIPEGYSVSREKKERFSLILESASTNQTSMYLCASSSTSGPQETQYFGPGTRLLVL.

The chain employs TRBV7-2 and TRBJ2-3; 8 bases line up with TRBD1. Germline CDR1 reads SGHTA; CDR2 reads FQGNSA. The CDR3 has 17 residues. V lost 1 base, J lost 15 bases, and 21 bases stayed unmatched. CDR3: CASSLDSIPGGRGVVYF. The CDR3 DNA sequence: TGTGCCAGCAGCTTAGATTCGATCCCAGGGGGCCGAGGAGTAGTTTATTTT.

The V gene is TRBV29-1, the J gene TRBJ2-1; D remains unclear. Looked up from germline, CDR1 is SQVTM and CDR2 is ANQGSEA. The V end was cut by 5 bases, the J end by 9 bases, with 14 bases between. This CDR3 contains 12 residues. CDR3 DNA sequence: TGCAGCGTTTTCGTTGTTGTCGCTGAGCAGTTCTTC. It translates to CSVFVVVAEQFF.

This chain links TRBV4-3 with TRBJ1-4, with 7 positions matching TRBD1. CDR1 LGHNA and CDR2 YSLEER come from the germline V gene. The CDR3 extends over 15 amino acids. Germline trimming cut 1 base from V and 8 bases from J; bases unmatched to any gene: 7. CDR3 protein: CASSQATGWNEKLFF. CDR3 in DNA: TGCGCCAGCAGCCAAGCGACAGGGTGGAACGAAAAACTGTTTTTT.

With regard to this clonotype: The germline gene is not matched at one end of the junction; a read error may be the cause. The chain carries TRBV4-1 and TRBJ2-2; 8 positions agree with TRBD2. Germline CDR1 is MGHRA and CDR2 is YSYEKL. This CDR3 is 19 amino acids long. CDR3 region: CASSQVPILGGENNGELFF. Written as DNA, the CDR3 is TGCGCCAGCAGCCAAGTACCTATCCTCGGGGGGGAAAACAACGGGGAGCTGTTTTTT.